One and the same sample provided the 12 T cell receptor beta chains below, sequenced in a study of chemoradiotherapy in HPV16-positive cancers. This table comes from immunoSEQ multiplex PCR, and its TCRdb copy is limited to in-frame clones, with some not included. The sample carries thousands of clones, 78% recorded once. This material was collected from a patient who underwent chemoradiotherapy. The source is a human donor with HPV-associated anogenital cancer.

CDR3 in amino acids: CASSSGTGGGNEQYF. CDR3 bases: TGTGCCAGCTCATCCGGGACAGGGGGCGGGAACGAGCAGTACTTC. V gene TRBV18 combines with J gene TRBJ2-7; TRBD1 matches at 12 bases. The germline CDR1 and CDR2 sequences are KGHSH and LQKENI. The CDR3 totals 15 residues. After removal of 5 bases from V and 5 bases from J, the junction contained 7 bases not matched to a gene.

The chain employs TRBV28 and TRBJ2-7, with D possibly matching TRBD1 (5 bases). The V end lost 0 bases, the J end lost 5 bases, and 20 bases lay between the germline ends. CDR3 length equals 17 residues. Germline V gene sequence: CDR1 MDHEN, CDR2 SYDVKM. This chain's CDR3 is CASSLWLSVSGNHEQYF. The CDR3 DNA sequence: TGTGCCAGCAGTTTATGGCTATCGGTGTCAGGGAACCACGAGCAGTACTTC.

Turning to this clone: Other DNA sequences in the same sample also yield this CDR3. The chain combines TRBV27 with TRBJ2-5; D gene unclear. CDR1 is MNHEY, CDR2 SMNVEV, per germline (reference sequence). V shed 2 bases and J shed 4 bases, with 11 bases lying between them. This CDR3 is built from 14 residues. The CDR3 DNA reads as TGTGCCAGCAGTTTACTCTTATCTGGAGAGACCCAGTACTTC. Encoded protein: CASSLLLSGETQYF.

Only a few counts were recorded for this clone. The chain has TRBV6-1 and TRBJ1-5; unclear D gene. This CDR3 has 13 amino acids. V lost 5 bases and J lost 7, with 12 bases in between. Germline assignment: CDR1 MNHNS and CDR2 SASEGT. CDR3 in DNA: TGTGCCAGCAGTCACCGGGGAGGACAGCCCCAGCATTTT. Amino acid sequence: CASSHRGGQPQHF.

J is TRBJ1-2 and V is TRBV28; no clear D. The V gene lost 1 base and the J gene lost 5 bases, with 5 bases spanning the gap. This CDR3 contains 12 residues. The germline V gene has CDR1 MDHEN and CDR2 SYDVKM. This CDR3 reads CASSLSKYGYTF. Here the CDR3 DNA reads TGTGCCAGCAGTTTATCAAAGTATGGCTACACCTTC.

This rearrangement joins TRBV6-6 to TRBJ2-7, with D unresolved. This CDR3 is built from 12 residues. Trimming left V 5 bases short and J 3 bases short, with 8 bases between. Germline V gene data show CDR1 as MNHNY and CDR2 as SVGAGI (reference sequence). CDR3 DNA sequence: TGTGCCAGCAGTCACAACCACTACGAGCAGTACTTC. Translating gives CASSHNHYEQYF.

The chain couples TRBV6-5 to TRBJ2-3; D is possibly TRBD2 (6 bases). V was cut by 10 bases and J by 3 bases, with 17 bases left in between. The CDR3 extends over 14 amino acids. Germline assignment: CDR1 MNHEY and CDR2 SVGAGI. CDR3 sequence reads: CATRSWSGTDTQYF. The DNA of the CDR3 is TGTGCCACTAGGTCGTGGAGCGGGACAGATACGCAGTATTTT.

J is TRBJ1-5 and V is TRBV19; D is perhaps TRBD1 (6 bases). CDR3 length: 13 amino acids. Germline V gene data show CDR1 as LNHDA and CDR2 as SQIVND (reference sequence). V dropped 6 bases and J dropped 4 bases, with 10 bases sitting between them. In nucleotides, the CDR3 is TGTGCCAGTAGGGAAAGGGGGAATCAGCCCCAGCATTTT. Protein: CASRERGNQPQHF.

This clone was picked up one time. The chain has TRBV6-6 and TRBJ1-6; D is unclear. V lost 5 bases to trimming and J lost 7 bases, with 15 bases between them. The CDR3 runs to 15 residues. Germline V CDR1 and CDR2: MNHNY, SVGAGI (reference sequence). CDR3 amino acids: CASSPIGIPNSPLHF. The CDR3 nucleotides are TGTGCCAGCAGTCCCATCGGGATTCCCAATTCACCCCTCCACTTT.

This clone appeared a single time. The gene calls are TRBV18 and TRBJ2-3; either TRBD1 or TRBD2 may supply D (5 bases each). Germline V gene data show CDR1 as KGHSH and CDR2 as LQKENI. This CDR3 contains 12 residues. Trimming pared 6 bases from V and 7 bases from J, leaving 11 bases between. CDR3 coding DNA: TGTGCCAGCTCCCAACGGGGCTATACGCAGTATTTT. It translates to CASSQRGYTQYF.

The gene calls are TRBV30 and TRBJ1-4, with D uncertain. V was trimmed by 1 base and J by 7 bases, leaving 16 bases between them. This CDR3 has 15 amino acids. Germline V gene data show CDR1 as GTSNPN and CDR2 as SVGIG (reference sequence). CDR3 bases: TGTGCCTGGAGTGACCGGCGATGGAGAGGTGAAAAACTGTTTTTT. Encoded protein: CAWSDRRWRGEKLFF. Supplemented by reference TRBV30 and TRBJ1-4, the full variable domain reads SQTIHQWPATLVQPVGSPLSLECTVEGTSNPNLYWYRQAAGRGLQLLFYSVGIGQISSEVPQNLSASRPQDRQFILSSKKLLLSDSGFYLCAWSDRRWRGEKLFFGSGTQLSVL.

CDR3 nucleotides: TGTGCCACCAGCCCTGACGTAGCGGGGTCCACAGATACGCAGTATTTT. As protein: CATSPDVAGSTDTQYF. The rearrangement joins TRBV15 to TRBJ2-3; 8 positions agree with TRBD2. Trimming took 5 bases from V and 2 from J; bases not matched to a gene: 9. The CDR3 has 16 residues. From germline, CDR1 is LNHNV and CDR2 YYDKDF (reference sequence).